What follows describes a single T cell receptor beta chain. This sample was included in a study of CD8 T cells in Susac syndrome. V lost 4 bases and J lost 4; bases outside the gene matches: 6. CDR1 and CDR2 from the germline V gene are SGHRS and YFSETQ. This CDR3 comprises 14 residues. Reverse transcription of roughly 0.5 to 1 ug RNA was performed with random hexamers. Coverage of TCR beta CDR3 amplification by immunoSEQ multiplex PCR extended to 54 Vbeta and 13 Jbeta. TCRdb ran MiXCR on the immunoSEQ multiplex PCR reads and lists one entry per CDR3 protein. The table has a few hundred thousand distinct CDR3 sequences, roughly 93% seen once.

This clonotype originated in a human donor with multiple sclerosis. The sample was CD4+ T cells from PBMCs. This rearrangement joins TRBV5-1 to TRBJ1-1; the match to TRBD1 covers 8 bases. The CDR3 DNA sequence: TGCGCCAGCAGCACGACAGGGGCGAGCACTGAAGCTTTCTTT. Translation: CASSTTGASTEAFF.